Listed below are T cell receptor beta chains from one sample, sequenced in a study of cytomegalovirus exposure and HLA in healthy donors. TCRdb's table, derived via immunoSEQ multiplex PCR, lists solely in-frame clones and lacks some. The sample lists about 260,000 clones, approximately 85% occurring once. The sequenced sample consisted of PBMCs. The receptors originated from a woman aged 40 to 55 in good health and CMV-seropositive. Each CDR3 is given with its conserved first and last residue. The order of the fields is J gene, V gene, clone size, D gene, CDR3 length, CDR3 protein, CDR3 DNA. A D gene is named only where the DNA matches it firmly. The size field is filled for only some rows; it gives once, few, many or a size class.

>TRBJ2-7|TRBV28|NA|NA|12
CASSLLGAGQYF
TGTGCCAGCAGTTTACTTGGGGCAGGGCAGTACTTC
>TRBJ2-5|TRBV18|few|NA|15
CASSPSGVHQETQYF
TGTGCCAGCTCACCCTCCGGGGTCCACCAAGAGACCCAGTACTTC
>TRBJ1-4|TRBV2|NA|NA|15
CASSFGVRSNEKLFF
TGTGCCAGCAGTTTTGGAGTCAGATCCAATGAAAAACTGTTTTTT
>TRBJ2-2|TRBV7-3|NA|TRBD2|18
CASSLGLAGGGRPGELFF
TGTGCCAGCAGCCTAGGACTAGCGGGAGGGGGCCGGCCCGGGGAGCTGTTTTTT
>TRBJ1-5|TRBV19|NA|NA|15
CASSIARTQNQPQHF
TGTGCCAGTAGTATAGCAAGGACACAGAATCAGCCCCAGCATTTT
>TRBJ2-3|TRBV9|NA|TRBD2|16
CASSVESAGGLDTQYF
TGTGCCAGCAGCGTAGAGTCGGCGGGAGGCTTAGATACGCAGTATTTT
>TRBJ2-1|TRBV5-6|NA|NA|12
CASSFKRNEQFF
TGTGCCAGCAGCTTCAAGCGTAATGAGCAGTTCTTC
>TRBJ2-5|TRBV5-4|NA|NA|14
CASSYTGGGETQYF
TGTGCCAGCAGCTACACAGGGGGGGGCGAGACCCAGTACTTC
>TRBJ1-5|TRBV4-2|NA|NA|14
CASSPPASGQPQHF
TGTGCCAGCAGCCCCCCCGCCTCGGGACAGCCCCAGCATTTT
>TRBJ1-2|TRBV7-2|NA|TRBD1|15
CASSQGQGEIEGYTF
TGTGCCAGCAGCCAGGGACAGGGAGAAATTGAGGGCTACACCTTC
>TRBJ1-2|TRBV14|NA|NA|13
CASSQGGTYGYTF
TGTGCCAGCAGCCAGGGAGGTACCTATGGCTACACCTTC
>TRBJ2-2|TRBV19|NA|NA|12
CASSIVSGELFF
TGTGCCAGTAGTATAGTATCCGGGGAGCTGTTTTTT
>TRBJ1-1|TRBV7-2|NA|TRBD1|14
CASSGQGRGTEAFF
TGTGCCAGCAGCGGACAGGGCCGGGGGACTGAAGCTTTCTTT
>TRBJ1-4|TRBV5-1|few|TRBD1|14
CPPRDPGGNEKLFF
TGCCCCCCCCGGGACCCAGGGGGGAATGAAAAACTGTTTTTT
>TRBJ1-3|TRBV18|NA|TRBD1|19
CASSPPVWGQTRSGNTIYF
TGTGCCAGCTCACCACCGGTTTGGGGACAGACCCGCTCTGGAAACACCATATATTTT
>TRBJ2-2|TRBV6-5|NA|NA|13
CASSSLAAGELFF
TGTGCCAGCAGTTCCTTAGCGGCCGGGGAGCTGTTTTTT
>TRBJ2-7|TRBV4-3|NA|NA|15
CASSPMWGDYYEQYF
TGCGCCAGCAGCCCCATGTGGGGGGATTACTACGAGCAGTACTTC
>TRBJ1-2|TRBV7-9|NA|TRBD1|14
CASTRGQGSYGYTF
TGTGCCAGCACCCGGGGACAGGGGAGCTATGGCTACACCTTC
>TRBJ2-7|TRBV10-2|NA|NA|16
CASSEVGGVTNYEQYF
TGCGCCAGCAGTGAAGTCGGAGGGGTGACGAACTACGAGCAGTACTTC
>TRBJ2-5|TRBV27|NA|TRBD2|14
CASSSLSGRAVMYF
TGTGCCAGCAGTTCTTTAAGCGGGAGGGCCGTGATGTACTTC
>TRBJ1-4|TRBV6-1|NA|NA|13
CASSGGSTEKLFF
TGTGCCAGCAGTGGAGGGTCGACTGAAAAACTGTTTTTT
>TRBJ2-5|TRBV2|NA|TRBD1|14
CASSDSGGKETQYF
TGTGCCAGCAGTGACTCAGGGGGCAAAGAGACCCAGTACTTC
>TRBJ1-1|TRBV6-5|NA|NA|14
CASSLGQGHTEAFF
TGTGCCAGCAGTCTCGGCCAGGGTCACACTGAAGCTTTCTTT
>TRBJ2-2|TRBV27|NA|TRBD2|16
CASSFPSGTNTGELFF
TGTGCCAGCAGTTTTCCTAGCGGAACGAACACCGGGGAGCTGTTTTTT
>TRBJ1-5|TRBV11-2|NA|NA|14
CASSLDTGNQPQHF
TGTGCCAGCAGCTTGGACACAGGGAATCAGCCCCAGCATTTT
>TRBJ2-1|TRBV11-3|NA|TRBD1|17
CASSLGRTGLADNEQFF
TGTGCCAGCAGCTTAGGGAGGACAGGGCTCGCCGACAATGAGCAGTTCTTC
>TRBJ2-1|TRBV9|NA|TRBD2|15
CASSVAASGSSWQFF
TGTGCCAGCAGCGTAGCGGCTAGCGGGAGTTCTTGGCAGTTCTTC
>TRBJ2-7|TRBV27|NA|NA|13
CASSWTNSYEQYF
TGTGCCAGCAGTTGGACAAACTCCTACGAGCAGTACTTC
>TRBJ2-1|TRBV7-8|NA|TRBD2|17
CASSLGYSGSTGNEQFF
TGTGCCAGCAGCTTAGGGTACAGCGGGAGTACGGGCAATGAGCAGTTCTTC
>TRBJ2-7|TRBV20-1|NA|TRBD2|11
CSATSGYEQYF
TGCAGTGCAACTAGCGGGTACGAGCAGTACTTC
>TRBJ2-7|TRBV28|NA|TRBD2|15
CASSRLAGPPYEQYF
TGTGCCAGCAGTCGATTAGCGGGACCACCCTACGAGCAGTACTTC
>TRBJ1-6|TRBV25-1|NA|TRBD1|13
CASTAWEQGVVHF
TGTGCCAGCACGGCCTGGGAACAGGGGGTAGTCCACTTT
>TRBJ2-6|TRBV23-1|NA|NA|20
CASSLGARGARGCGANVLTF
TGCGCCAGCAGCCTTGGGGCCCGCGGGGCCCGCGGTTGTGGGGCCAACGTCCTGACTTTC
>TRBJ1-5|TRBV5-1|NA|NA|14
CASSAGPSSQPQHF
TGCGCCAGCAGCGCGGGACCATCTAGTCAGCCCCAGCATTTT
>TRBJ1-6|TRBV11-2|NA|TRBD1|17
CASSASGTGGLNSPLHF
TGTGCCAGCAGCGCATCGGGGACAGGGGGTCTTAATTCACCCCTCCACTTT
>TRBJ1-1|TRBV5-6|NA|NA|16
CASTSGAFDMNTEAFF
TGTGCCAGCACCTCCGGTGCCTTCGACATGAACACTGAAGCTTTCTTT
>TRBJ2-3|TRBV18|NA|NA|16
CASSPRTGTSTDTQYF
TGTGCCAGCTCACCACGTACAGGGACCAGCACAGATACGCAGTATTTT
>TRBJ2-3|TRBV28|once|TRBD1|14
CASLGQGSTDTQYF
TGTGCCAGCCTAGGACAGGGAAGCACAGATACGCAGTATTTT
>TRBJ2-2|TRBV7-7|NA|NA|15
CASSSGSGATGELFF
TGTGCCAGCAGCTCTGGGTCGGGAGCAACCGGGGAGCTGTTTTTT
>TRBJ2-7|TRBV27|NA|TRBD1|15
CASSYKTGHAYEQYF
TGTGCCAGCAGTTACAAGACAGGGCACGCCTACGAGCAGTACTTC
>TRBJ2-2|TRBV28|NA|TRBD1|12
CATDRDPGELFF
TGTGCCACCGACAGGGACCCCGGGGAGCTGTTTTTT